This T cell receptor beta chain stems from a study of molecular identifiers for immune sequencing clone quantification. On this clonotype itself: The antigen is undetermined.

Naive CD8 T cells were picked out by sorting for CD8+CD4-CCR7+CD45RA+. Study results and caveats: It was shown that clones above 20 RNA copies held over 99% of effector molecules, but under 1% in naive cells. Spiked Jurkat TCR RNA from one cell was reportedly detectable among 950,000 to 1,000,000 naive cells.

V shed 5 bases and J 6 bases; nucleotides not matched to a gene: 19. Germline V gene data show CDR1 as MNHNS and CDR2 as SASEGT. This CDR3 region has 19 residues. TCRdb re-derived calls from the PCR reads in MiXCR, one entry per CDR3 protein. This sample has more than 450,000 distinct CDR3 sequences, with 20% to 25% found just once. The rearrangement uses TRBV6-1 and TRBJ2-2; 9 bases fit TRBD1. This clonotype was obtained from a human donor in good health. Some libraries in this study had Jurkat cell RNA spiked in. The sample comprised naive CD8+ T cells from blood, with Jurkat cell RNA spiked in. Indicated subset: FACS-sorted CD8+CD4-CCR7+CD45RA+ naive T cells. In DNA, the CDR3 is TGTGCCAGCAGTCTTCTTCTCGGGACAGGGAGTGCGTTCCCCGGGGAGCTGTTTTTT. This sequence encodes CASSLLLGTGSAFPGELFF.